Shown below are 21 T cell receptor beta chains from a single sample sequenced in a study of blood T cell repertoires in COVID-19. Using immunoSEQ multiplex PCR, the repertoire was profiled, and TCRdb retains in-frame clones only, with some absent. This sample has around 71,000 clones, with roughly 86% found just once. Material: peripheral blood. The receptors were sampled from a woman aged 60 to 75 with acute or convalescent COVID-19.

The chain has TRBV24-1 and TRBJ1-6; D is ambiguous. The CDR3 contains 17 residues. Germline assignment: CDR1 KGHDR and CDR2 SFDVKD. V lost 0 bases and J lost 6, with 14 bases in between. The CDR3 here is CATSDLFSQNPNSPLHF. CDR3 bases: TGTGCCACCAGTGATTTGTTTTCACAGAACCCTAATTCACCCCTCCACTTT.

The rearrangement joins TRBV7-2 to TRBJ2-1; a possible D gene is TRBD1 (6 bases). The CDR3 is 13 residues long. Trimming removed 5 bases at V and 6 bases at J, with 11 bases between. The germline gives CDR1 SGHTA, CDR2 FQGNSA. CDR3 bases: TGTGCCAGCAGCCCGAGGACAGCCAATGAGCAGTTCTTC. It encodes CASSPRTANEQFF. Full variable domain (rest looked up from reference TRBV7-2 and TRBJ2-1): GAGVSQSPSNKVTEKGKDVELRCDPISGHTALYWYRQSLGQGLEFLIYFQGNSAPDKSGLPSDRFSAERTGGSVSTLTIQRTQQEDSAVYLCASSPRTANEQFFGPGTRLTVL.

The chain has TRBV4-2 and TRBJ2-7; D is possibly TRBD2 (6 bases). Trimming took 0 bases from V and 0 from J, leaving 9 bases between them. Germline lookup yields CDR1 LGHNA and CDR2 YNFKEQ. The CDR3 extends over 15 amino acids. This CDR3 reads CASSQELGGSYEQYF. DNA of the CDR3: TGTGCCAGCAGCCAAGAATTGGGGGGCTCCTACGAGCAGTACTTC.

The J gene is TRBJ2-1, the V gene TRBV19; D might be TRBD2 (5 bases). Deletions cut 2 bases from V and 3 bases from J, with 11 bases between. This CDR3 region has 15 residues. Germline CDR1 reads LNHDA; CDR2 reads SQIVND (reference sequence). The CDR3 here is CASSISTDYYNEQFF. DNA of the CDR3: TGTGCCAGTAGTATATCTACAGACTACTACAATGAGCAGTTCTTC.

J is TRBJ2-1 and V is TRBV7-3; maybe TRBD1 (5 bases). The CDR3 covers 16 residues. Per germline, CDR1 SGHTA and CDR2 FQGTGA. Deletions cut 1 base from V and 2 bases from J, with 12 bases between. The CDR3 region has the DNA TGTGCCAGCAGCTTAATAGGTGGGGCACCCTACAATGAGCAGTTCTTC. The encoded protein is CASSLIGGAPYNEQFF.

The CDR3, as DNA: TGTGCCAGTAGTATAGGGGCAGGGCTTCAGCCCCAGCATTTT. It specifies CASSIGAGLQPQHF. V is TRBV19 and J is TRBJ1-5, with D perhaps TRBD1 (5 bases). The CDR3 sequence is 14 residues long. V was clipped by 1 base and J by 6 bases, with 10 bases between them. Germline V CDR1 and CDR2: LNHDA, SQIVND (reference sequence).

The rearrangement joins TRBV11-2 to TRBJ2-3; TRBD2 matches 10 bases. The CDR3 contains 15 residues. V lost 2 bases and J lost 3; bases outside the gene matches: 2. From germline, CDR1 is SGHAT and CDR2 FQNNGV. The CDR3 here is CASSLMGLATDTQYF. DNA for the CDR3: TGTGCCAGCAGCTTAATGGGACTAGCGACAGATACGCAGTATTTT.

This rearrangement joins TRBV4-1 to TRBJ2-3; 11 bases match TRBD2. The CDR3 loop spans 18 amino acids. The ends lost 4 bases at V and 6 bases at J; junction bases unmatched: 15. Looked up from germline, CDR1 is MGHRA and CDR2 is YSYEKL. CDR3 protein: CASSRPSQLAGEADTQYF. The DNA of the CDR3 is TGCGCCAGCAGCCGTCCGAGCCAACTAGCGGGAGAGGCTGATACGCAGTATTTT.

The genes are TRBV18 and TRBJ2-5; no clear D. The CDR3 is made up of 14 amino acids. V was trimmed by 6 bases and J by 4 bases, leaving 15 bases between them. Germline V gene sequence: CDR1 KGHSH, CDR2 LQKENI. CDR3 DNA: TGTGCCAGCTCCCCTAACGCACGGAGAGAGACCCAGTACTTC. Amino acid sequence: CASSPNARRETQYF.

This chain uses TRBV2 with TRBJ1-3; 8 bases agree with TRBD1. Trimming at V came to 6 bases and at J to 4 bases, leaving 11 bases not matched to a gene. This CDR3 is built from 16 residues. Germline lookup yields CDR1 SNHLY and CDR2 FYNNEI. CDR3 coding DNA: TGTGCCAGCAGCACCGGAGACAGGGGCCGAGGAAACACCATATATTTT. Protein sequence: CASSTGDRGRGNTIYF.

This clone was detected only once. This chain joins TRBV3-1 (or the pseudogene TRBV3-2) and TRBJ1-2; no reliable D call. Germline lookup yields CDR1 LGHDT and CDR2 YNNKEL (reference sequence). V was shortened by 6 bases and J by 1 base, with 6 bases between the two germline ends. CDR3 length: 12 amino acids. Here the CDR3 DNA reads TGTGCCAGCAGGTCAGATAACTATGGCTACACCTTC. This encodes CASRSDNYGYTF.

This chain's CDR3 is CASSISAQGGYGYTF. Here the CDR3 DNA reads TGTGCCAGTAGTATATCAGCACAGGGCGGCTATGGCTACACCTTC. The chain carries TRBV19 and TRBJ1-2; D possibly corresponds to TRBD1 (6 bases). Trimming took 2 bases from V and 4 from J, leaving 14 bases between them. The V gene's germline CDR1 is LNHDA and CDR2 SQIVND (reference sequence). The CDR3 spans 15 residues.

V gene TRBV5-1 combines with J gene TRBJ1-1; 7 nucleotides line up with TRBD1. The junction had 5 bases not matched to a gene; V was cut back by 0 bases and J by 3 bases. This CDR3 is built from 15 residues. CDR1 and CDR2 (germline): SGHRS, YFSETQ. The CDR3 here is CASSLDGRGDTEAFF. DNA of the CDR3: TGCGCCAGCAGCTTGGATGGCAGGGGGGACACTGAAGCTTTCTTT.

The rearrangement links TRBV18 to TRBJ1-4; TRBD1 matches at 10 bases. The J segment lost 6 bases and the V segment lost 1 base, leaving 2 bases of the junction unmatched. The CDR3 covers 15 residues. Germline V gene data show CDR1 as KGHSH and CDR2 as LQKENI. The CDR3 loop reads CASSPRTGGDEKLFF. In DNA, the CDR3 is TGTGCCAGCTCACCACGGACAGGGGGAGATGAAAAACTGTTTTTT.

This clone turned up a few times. CDR3 bases: TGTGCCAGCAGTACATTAATCGGGAAAACAGCTAACTATGGCTACACCTTC. Protein product: CASSTLIGKTANYGYTF. The chain couples TRBV2 to TRBJ1-2; D is unclear. Germline CDR1 is SNHLY and CDR2 is FYNNEI. CDR3 length: 17 residues. V was cut by 5 bases and J by 0 bases, with 19 bases left in between.

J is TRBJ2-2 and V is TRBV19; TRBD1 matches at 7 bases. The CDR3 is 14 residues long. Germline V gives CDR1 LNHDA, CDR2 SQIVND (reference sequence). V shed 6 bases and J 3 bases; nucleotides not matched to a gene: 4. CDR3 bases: TGTGCCAGTAGACCGGGACAGCACACCGGGGAGCTGTTTTTT. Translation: CASRPGQHTGELFF.

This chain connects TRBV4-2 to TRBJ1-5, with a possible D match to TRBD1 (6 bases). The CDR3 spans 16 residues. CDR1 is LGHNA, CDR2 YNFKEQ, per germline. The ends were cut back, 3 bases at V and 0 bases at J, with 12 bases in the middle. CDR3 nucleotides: TGTGCCAGCAGCCAGGAACCAGGGGATAGCAATCAGCCCCAGCATTTT. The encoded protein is CASSQEPGDSNQPQHF.

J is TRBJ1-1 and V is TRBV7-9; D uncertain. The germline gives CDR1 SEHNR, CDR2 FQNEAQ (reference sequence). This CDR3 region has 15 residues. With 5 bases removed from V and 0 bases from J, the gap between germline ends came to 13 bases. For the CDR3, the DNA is TGTGCCAGCAGCGCTTACGGCAGGATGAACACTGAAGCTTTCTTT. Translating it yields CASSAYGRMNTEAFF.

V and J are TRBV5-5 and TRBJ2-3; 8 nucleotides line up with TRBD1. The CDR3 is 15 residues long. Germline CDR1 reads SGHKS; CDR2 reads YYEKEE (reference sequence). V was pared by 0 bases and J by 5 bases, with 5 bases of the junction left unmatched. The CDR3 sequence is CASSLGPGGIDTQYF. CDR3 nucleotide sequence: TGTGCCAGCAGCTTGGGGCCAGGGGGCATAGATACGCAGTATTTT.

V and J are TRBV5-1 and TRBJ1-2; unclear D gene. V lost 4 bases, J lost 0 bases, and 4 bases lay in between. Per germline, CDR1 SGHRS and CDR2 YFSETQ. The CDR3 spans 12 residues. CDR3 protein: CASSPTNYGYTF. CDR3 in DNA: TGCGCCAGCAGCCCCACTAACTATGGCTACACCTTC.

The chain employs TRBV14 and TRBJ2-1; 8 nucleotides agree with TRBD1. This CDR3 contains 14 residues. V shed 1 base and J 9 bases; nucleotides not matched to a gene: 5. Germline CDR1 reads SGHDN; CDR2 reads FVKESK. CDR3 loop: CASSQGDRTGEQFF. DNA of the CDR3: TGTGCCAGCAGCCAAGGGGACAGGACTGGTGAGCAGTTCTTC.